This TCR beta chain appears in the sequencing data of a study of blood T cell repertoires in COVID-19. Study at large: The United States, Italy and Spain were the sources of the acute and convalescent COVID-19 samples.

The assay was immunoSEQ multiplex PCR, and TCRdb's table has in-frame clones only and misses some. The sample contains some 76,000 clones, over 75% of which appear only once. The sequence was collected from a man in his fifties with acute or convalescent COVID-19. Sequencing was carried out using peripheral blood.

The CDR3 bases are TGTGCCAGCAGTTTACATAGCCCCGAAAAACTGTTTTTT. Its protein product is CASSLHSPEKLFF. This chain joins TRBV28 and TRBJ1-4; D is uncertain. Germline V gene sequence: CDR1 MDHEN, CDR2 SYDVKM. The CDR3 totals 13 residues. V was clipped by 2 bases and J by 8 bases, with 9 bases between them.